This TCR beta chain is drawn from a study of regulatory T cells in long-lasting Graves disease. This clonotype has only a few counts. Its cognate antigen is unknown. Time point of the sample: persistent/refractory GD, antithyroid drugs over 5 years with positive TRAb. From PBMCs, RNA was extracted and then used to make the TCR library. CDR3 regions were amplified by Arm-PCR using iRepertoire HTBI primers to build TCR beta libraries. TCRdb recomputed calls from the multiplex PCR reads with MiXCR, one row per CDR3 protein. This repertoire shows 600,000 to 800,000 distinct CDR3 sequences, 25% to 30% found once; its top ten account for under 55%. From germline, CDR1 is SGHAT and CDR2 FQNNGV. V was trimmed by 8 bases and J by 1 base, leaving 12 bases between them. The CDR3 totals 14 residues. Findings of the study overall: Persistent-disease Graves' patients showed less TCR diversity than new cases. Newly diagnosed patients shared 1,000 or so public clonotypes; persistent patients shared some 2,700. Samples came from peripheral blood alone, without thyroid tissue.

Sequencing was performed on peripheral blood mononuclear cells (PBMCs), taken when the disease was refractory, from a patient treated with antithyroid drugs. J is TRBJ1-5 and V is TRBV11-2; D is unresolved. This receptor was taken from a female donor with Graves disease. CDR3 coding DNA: TGTGCCAGCTCGGGGTGGAAGAGCAATCAGCCCCAGCATTTT. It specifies CASSGWKSNQPQHF.